The rows below give T cell receptor beta chains drawn from one sample of a study of identical twins. TCRdb recomputed calls from the 5' RACE reads with MiXCR, one row per CDR3 protein. The sample includes 300,000 to 400,000 distinct CDR3 sequences, 8.5% to 10% of them seen just once. What was sequenced was naive T cells sorted from blood. All receptors derive from a woman aged 45-65 years in good health. Both conserved end residues are part of each CDR3. D genes are given only for firm matches. Some rows have no size entry. The others give once, few or many, or a class for an expanded clone.

D gene,clone size,CDR3 length,V gene,J gene,CDR3 DNA,CDR3 protein
TRBD2,many,16,TRBV20-1,TRBJ2-3,TGCAGTGCGGACCCCCGGCTAGCGGGTAGCACAGATACGCAGTATTTT,CSADPRLAGSTDTQYF
-,-,15,TRBV5-6,TRBJ2-1,TGTGCCAGCAGCTCGCGGTCCAGGGTGTACAATGAGCAGTTCTTC,CASSSRSRVYNEQFF
TRBD2,few,19,TRBV20-1,TRBJ2-1,TGCAGTGCGGAGAAAACAGGGGGAGTGAGCGGGAGGGCCTACAATGAGCAGTTCTTC,CSAEKTGGVSGRAYNEQFF
TRBD2,few,21,TRBV6-5,TRBJ2-1,TGTGCCAGCAGTTATTTCCGGGCTAGCGGAGGACCCTGGGGCTCCTACAATGAGCAGTTCTTC,CASSYFRASGGPWGSYNEQFF
TRBD2,-,15,TRBV5-1,TRBJ2-1,TGCGCCAGCAGCTTGTCCGGGACTAGTAGCAATGAGCAGTTCTTC,CASSLSGTSSNEQFF
TRBD2,-,10,TRBV29-1,TRBJ2-3,TGTTCCGGGGGGGGCGATACGCAGTATTTT,CSGGGDTQYF
-,few,15,TRBV7-2,TRBJ2-3,TGTGCCAGCAGCCCCTTCTTCGGGACGACAGATACGCAGTATTTT,CASSPFFGTTDTQYF
-,-,15,TRBV3-1,TRBJ1-1,TGTGCCAGCAGCCAAGATTTGGGACGGAACACTGAAGCTTTCTTT,CASSQDLGRNTEAFF
-,-,15,TRBV12-3/TRBV12-4,TRBJ2-7,TGTGCCAGCAGCCCAATGTGGCGGGAAGCCTACGAGCAGTACTTC,CASSPMWREAYEQYF
-,few,11,TRBV7-2,TRBJ2-5,TGTGCCAGCAGCCCCTCATGGACCCAGTACTTC,CASSPSWTQYF
-,-,12,TRBV10-3,TRBJ2-5,TGTGCCATCAGTGAGTCGGAGGGGACCCAGTACTTC,CAISESEGTQYF
TRBD2,few,16,TRBV9,TRBJ2-1,TGTGCCAGCAGCGTAGGCGGGACTAGCGGTATATATGAGCAGTTCTTC,CASSVGGTSGIYEQFF
-,many,14,TRBV29-1,TRBJ2-6,TGCAGCGTTTTGATGGCAACCGGGGCCAACGTCCTGACTTTC,CSVLMATGANVLTF
TRBD2,-,14,TRBV7-3,TRBJ2-7,TGTGCCAGCAGCTTTAGCGGGATGAATGACGAGCAGTACTTC,CASSFSGMNDEQYF
-,many,16,TRBV20-1,TRBJ2-1,TGCAGTGCTAGAGAACGGACGTCGAGCTCCTACAATGAGCAGTTCTTC,CSARERTSSSYNEQFF
-,many,13,TRBV12-3/TRBV12-4,TRBJ1-6,TGTGCCAGCACCCGGGGGGGGGATTCACCCCTCCACTTT,CASTRGGDSPLHF
TRBD1,-,15,TRBV5-6,TRBJ1-3,TGTGCCAGCAGCGAATCGGGACAGGGGGGAAACACCATATATTTT,CASSESGQGGNTIYF